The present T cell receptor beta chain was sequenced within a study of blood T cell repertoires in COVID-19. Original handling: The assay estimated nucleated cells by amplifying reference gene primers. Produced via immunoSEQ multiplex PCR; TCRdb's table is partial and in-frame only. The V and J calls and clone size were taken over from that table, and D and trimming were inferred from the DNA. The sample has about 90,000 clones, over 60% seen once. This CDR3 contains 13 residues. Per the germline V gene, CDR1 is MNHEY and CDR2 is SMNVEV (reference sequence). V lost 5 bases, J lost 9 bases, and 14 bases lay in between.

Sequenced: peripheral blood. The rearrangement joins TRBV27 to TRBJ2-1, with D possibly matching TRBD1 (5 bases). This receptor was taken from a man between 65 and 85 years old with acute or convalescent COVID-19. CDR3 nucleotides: TGTGCCAGCAGTGCCTGGACCCAGGGTGAGCAGTTCTTC. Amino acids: CASSAWTQGEQFF.